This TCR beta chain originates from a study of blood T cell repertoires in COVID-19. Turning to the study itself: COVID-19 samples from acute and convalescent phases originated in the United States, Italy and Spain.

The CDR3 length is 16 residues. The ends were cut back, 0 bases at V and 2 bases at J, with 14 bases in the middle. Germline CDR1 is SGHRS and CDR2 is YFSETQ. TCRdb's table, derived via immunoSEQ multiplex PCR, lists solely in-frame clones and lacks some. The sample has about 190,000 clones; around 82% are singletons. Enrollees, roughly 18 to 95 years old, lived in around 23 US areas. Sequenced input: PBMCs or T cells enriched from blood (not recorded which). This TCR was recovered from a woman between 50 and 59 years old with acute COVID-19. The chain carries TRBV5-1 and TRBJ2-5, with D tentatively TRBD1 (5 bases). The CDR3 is CASSLGTPTPQETQYF. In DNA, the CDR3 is TGCGCCAGCAGCTTGGGGACACCAACTCCGCAAGAGACCCAGTACTTC. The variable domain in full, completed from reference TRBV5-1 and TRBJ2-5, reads KAGVTQTPRYLIKTRGQQVTLSCSPISGHRSVSWYQQTPGQGLQFLFEYFSETQRNKGNFPGRFSGRQFSNSRSEMNVSTLELGDSALYLCASSLGTPTPQETQYFGPGTRLLVL.